What follows describes a single TCR beta chain. The germline V gene has CDR1 SGHTA and CDR2 FQGTGA. V lost 6 bases to trimming and J lost 6 bases; unmatched junction nucleotides: 11. This CDR3 contains 16 residues. This entry comes from a study of T cell changes during pregnancy in multiple sclerosis. The assay was immunoSEQ multiplex PCR, and TCRdb's table has in-frame clones only and misses some. The sample has 100,000 or so clones; 75% to 95% are singletons. The TCR comes from a female donor with multiple sclerosis, enrolled in a pregnancy study. The sequences come from peripheral blood, collected in the second trimester of pregnancy. The V and J genes are TRBV7-3 and TRBJ2-7; 13 nucleotides align to TRBD2. The CDR3 loop is CASSPGLAGVVGEQYF. For the CDR3, the DNA is TGTGCCAGCAGTCCAGGACTAGCGGGAGTGGTGGGCGAGCAGTACTTC.